This TCR beta chain was recovered during a study of OX40 agonist ivuxolimab in advanced cancers. Looking at the study overall: Hepatocellular carcinoma, melanoma, renal cell or head and neck cancer was diagnosed in the dose-escalation patients. Study observations and caveats: Dose levels from 0.1 to 3.0 mg/kg saw CD4+ and CD8+ blood T cells expand clonally by week 6. Expanded clones belonging to CD8+ T cells outnumbered, on average, those of CD4+. Partial responders receiving 0.1-3.0 mg/kg showed among the lowest clonal expansion.

This clone was detected only a few times. Antigen: not known. Libraries were prepared by immunoSEQ multiplex PCR; TCRdb keeps only in-frame clonotypes and omits some of them. The data contain some 83,000 clones, over 90% of them singletons. This CDR3 is 15 amino acids long. Germline loops: CDR1 SGHRS, CDR2 YFSETQ. Losses at the gene ends were 2 bases for V and 4 bases for J; bases not matched to a gene: 6. Sequences were derived from CD4+ or CD8+ T cells sorted from blood, sampled in a trial of the OX40 agonist ivuxolimab. This receptor was identified in an adult with an advanced solid tumor such as melanoma, head and neck, liver or kidney cancer. The rearrangement links TRBV5-1 to TRBJ2-3; the match to TRBD2 covers 8 bases. The CDR3 protein is CASSLAGAGADTQYF. CDR3 in DNA: TGCGCCAGCAGCTTAGCGGGAGCGGGCGCAGATACGCAGTATTTT. Combining the CDR3 with reference TRBV5-1 and TRBJ2-3 gives the whole variable domain KAGVTQTPRYLIKTRGQQVTLSCSPISGHRSVSWYQQTPGQGLQFLFEYFSETQRNKGNFPGRFSGRQFSNSRSEMNVSTLELGDSALYLCASSLAGAGADTQYFGPGTRLTVL.